A single sample is the source of the 9 T cell receptor beta chains below, sequenced in a study of OX40 agonist ivuxolimab in advanced cancers. Generated by immunoSEQ multiplex PCR, the TCRdb table keeps only in-frame clones and is missing some. Of 20,000 to 30,000 clones listed, roughly 80% were seen once; the top ten hold roughly 13%. Sequencing was performed on CD4+ or CD8+ T cells sorted from blood, taken in a trial of the OX40 agonist ivuxolimab. The receptors derive from an adult with an advanced solid tumor such as melanoma, head and neck, liver or kidney cancer.

The V and J genes are TRBV10-2 and TRBJ1-1; no reliable D call. Germline-derived CDR1 and CDR2 are WSHSY and SAAADI. CDR3 length equals 14 residues. Deletions cut 3 bases from V and 0 bases from J, with 8 bases between. The CDR3 loop is CASSDDGLNTEAFF. The CDR3 nucleotides read TGCGCCAGCAGTGATGACGGCCTGAACACTGAAGCTTTCTTT.

J is TRBJ1-1 and V is TRBV5-1, with TRBD1 matching 7 bases. There are 14 residues in the CDR3. The germline V gene has CDR1 SGHRS and CDR2 YFSETQ. J lost 1 base, V lost 7 bases, and 7 bases had no gene match. CDR3 nucleotide sequence: TGCGCCAGCGGTAGGGGGCTCCAGAACACTGAAGCTTTCTTT. Encoded protein: CASGRGLQNTEAFF.

The chain couples TRBV11-2 to TRBJ2-7; D perhaps matches TRBD1 (6 bases). The CDR3 is made up of 14 amino acids. The V end was cut by 1 base, the J end by 4 bases, with 11 bases between. The germline CDR1 and CDR2 sequences are SGHAT and FQNNGV. CDR3: CASSLGRGGYEQYF. The CDR3 DNA follows: TGTGCCAGCAGCTTAGGCAGGGGCGGGTACGAGCAGTACTTC.

The rearrangement uses TRBV7-6 and TRBJ2-5, with TRBD1 matching over 7 bases. Gene TRBJ2-7 matches the end of the DNA better, so the J call may be wrong. This CDR3 has 15 amino acids. CDR1 is SGHVS, CDR2 FNYEAQ, per germline. The CDR3 sequence is CASSLGQGVPYEQYF. The CDR3, as DNA: TGTGCCAGCAGCTTAGGACAGGGTGTCCCTTACGAGCAGTACTTC.

The chain uses TRBV15 and TRBJ2-2; D unclear. Trimming removed 7 bases from V and 0 bases from J, with 9 bases in between. Germline V gene lookup returns CDR1 LNHNV and CDR2 YYDKDF (reference sequence). The CDR3 length is 14 residues. This CDR3 is CATTGSANTGELFF. CDR3 nucleotide sequence: TGTGCCACCACGGGTTCGGCGAACACCGGGGAGCTGTTTTTT.

The chain employs TRBV19 and TRBJ1-2, with D uncertain. Germline V gene sequence: CDR1 LNHDA, CDR2 SQIVND (reference sequence). The CDR3 is 15 amino acids. Deletions cut 5 bases from V and 1 base from J, with 14 bases between. The CDR3, as DNA: TGTGCCAGTAGTCCGTCCTCGTATTTTAACTATGGCTACACCTTC. Translating it yields CASSPSSYFNYGYTF.

This chain joins TRBV27 and TRBJ2-6, with TRBD1 matching 11 bases. Looked up from germline, CDR1 is MNHEY and CDR2 is SMNVEV (reference sequence). The CDR3 consists of 17 residues. V gave up 5 bases and J gave up 4 bases; unmatched junction bases: 7. CDR3 nucleotides: TGTGCCAGCAGTAATGGACAGGGGGCGAAAGGGGCCAACGTCCTGACTTTC. It yields the protein CASSNGQGAKGANVLTF.

This clone has only a few counts. The rearrangement joins TRBV7-2 to TRBJ1-5, with TRBD1 matching over 7 bases. V dropped 5 bases and J dropped 2; count of bases not matched to a gene: 3. CDR1 is SGHTA and CDR2 is FQGNSA in the germline V gene. This CDR3 is 14 amino acids long. The CDR3 DNA sequence: TGTGCCAGCAGCCCGACAGGGCGCAATCAGCCCCAGCATTTT. As protein: CASSPTGRNQPQHF.

This rearrangement joins TRBV4-1 to TRBJ1-1; a weak D match, TRBD1 (5 bases). The CDR3 spans 16 residues. Germline loops: CDR1 MGHRA, CDR2 YSYEKL. V was clipped by 0 bases and J by 4 bases, with 15 bases between them. CDR3 region: CASSQDRSGGGTEAFF. The CDR3 DNA reads TGCGCCAGCAGCCAAGATAGGTCAGGTGGGGGCACTGAAGCTTTCTTT.